This T cell receptor beta chain is drawn from a study of T cell responses to AZD1222 COVID-19 vaccine. The overall study: The analysis combined second doses at about 4 or about 12 weeks.

Germline assignment: CDR1 SGHAT and CDR2 FQNNGV. The CDR3 covers 12 residues. V dropped 0 bases and J dropped 10 bases, with 6 bases sitting between them. Libraries were prepared by immunoSEQ multiplex PCR; TCRdb keeps only in-frame clonotypes and omits some of them. The sample lists about 150,000 clones; 92% were seen once. The material was peripheral blood, obtained on day 0 of AZD1222 vaccination. This clonotype was sampled from an adult in good health. The J gene is TRBJ1-4, the V gene TRBV11-2; D remains ambiguous. The CDR3 nucleotides read TGTGCCAGCAGCTTAGACGAGGGAAAACTGTTTTTT. This gives the protein CASSLDEGKLFF.